These 27 T cell receptor beta chains were sequenced from one sample in a study of OX40 agonist ivuxolimab in advanced cancers. TCRdb's table, derived via immunoSEQ multiplex PCR, lists solely in-frame clones and lacks some. Among around 20,000 clones, approximately 80% were seen once, and the ten largest hold under 35%. The source was CD4+ or CD8+ T cells sorted from blood, collected in a trial of the OX40 agonist ivuxolimab. The receptors were gathered from an adult with an advanced solid tumor such as melanoma, head and neck, liver or kidney cancer.

The chain carries TRBV6-5 and TRBJ1-5, with unresolved D. Trimming left V 7 bases short and J 12 bases short, with 7 bases between. The germline V gene has CDR1 MNHEY and CDR2 SVGAGI. The CDR3 covers 9 residues. This chain's CDR3 is CASNQVQHF. CDR3 DNA sequence: TGTGCCAGCAACCAGGTCCAGCATTTT.

The chain is built from TRBV6-5 and TRBJ2-1; 8 nucleotides line up with TRBD2. This CDR3 region has 15 residues. The V gene end was trimmed by 8 bases and the J gene end by 2 bases; junction bases not matched to a gene: 8. Germline CDR1 and CDR2: MNHEY and SVGAGI. The CDR3 is CASRDGGATYNEQFF. The CDR3 DNA follows: TGTGCCAGCCGGGACGGGGGGGCAACCTACAATGAGCAGTTCTTC.

The chain couples TRBV11-1 to TRBJ2-3; TRBD2 aligns across 8 bases. Looked up from germline, CDR1 is SGHAT and CDR2 is FQDESV (reference sequence). V was pared by 0 bases and J by 5 bases, with 7 bases of the junction left unmatched. CDR3 length: 16 amino acids. CDR3 DNA: TGTGCCAGCAGCTTAGCCCCGGGAGGGCAGGGAGATACGCAGTATTTT. Amino acid sequence: CASSLAPGGQGDTQYF.

In its sample, this clone was seen a few times. This rearrangement joins TRBV21-1 to TRBJ1-5; TRBD1, as called in the table, went unchecked against the DNA. TRBV21-1 is a pseudogene. The CDR3 has 20 amino acids. The CDR3 loop is CASSKGILQGGPLGNQPQHF. CDR3 DNA: TGTGCCAGCAGCAAAGGAATCCTCCAGGGGGGTCCCCTGGGCAATCAGCCCCAGCATTTT.

This chain links TRBV28 with TRBJ2-5; 8 bases are a match to TRBD2. Germline values: CDR1 MDHEN, CDR2 SYDVKM. V lost 6 bases, J lost 4 bases, and 7 bases stayed unmatched. This CDR3 comprises 14 residues. The CDR3 loop is CASSSGGRSETQYF. The CDR3 nucleotides read TGTGCCAGCAGCTCGGGAGGGCGGTCAGAGACCCAGTACTTC.

The CDR3 DNA reads TGCGCCAGCAGCTTGGCCGTGGCCCTCGGTGGCTACACCTTC. It is translated as CASSLAVALGGYTF. J is TRBJ1-2 and V is TRBV5-1; no clear D. The V and J ends lost 0 bases and 7 bases respectively, with 13 bases between them. CDR1 and CDR2 (germline): SGHRS, YFSETQ. The CDR3 length is 14 residues.

V gene TRBV5-1 combines with J gene TRBJ2-5; 9 nucleotides align to TRBD2. The J call could be wrong; TRBJ2-7 is a better fit for the DNA end. The CDR3 totals 15 residues. The germline V gene has CDR1 SGHRS and CDR2 YFSETQ. CDR3 loop: CASSLEPSGVREQYF. The CDR3 DNA sequence: TGCGCCAGCAGCTTGGAGCCTAGCGGGGTTCGCGAGCAGTACTTC.

The V and J genes are TRBV9 and TRBJ2-7, with no clear D. The CDR3 loop spans 14 amino acids. V lost 0 bases, J lost 1 base, and 8 bases lay in between. Germline values: CDR1 SGDLS, CDR2 YYNGEE. CDR3 sequence reads: CASSVGVESYEQYF. CDR3 bases: TGTGCCAGCAGCGTAGGGGTGGAGTCCTACGAGCAGTACTTC.

This clone was recorded once. The chain joins TRBV29-1 to TRBJ1-2, with D possibly being TRBD1 (5 bases). V lost 5 bases to trimming and J lost 3 bases, with 7 bases between them. Germline CDR1 is SQVTM and CDR2 is ANQGSEA. This CDR3 is 11 amino acids long. DNA of the CDR3: TGCAGCGTTTCCAGGGACTATGGCTACACCTTC. Translating gives CSVSRDYGYTF.

This clone was seen only a few times. The rearrangement links TRBV6-1 to TRBJ2-7, with TRBD2 matching over 8 bases. The junction had 19 bases not matched to a gene; V was cut back by 3 bases and J by 3 bases. The CDR3 covers 19 residues. Germline V lookup: CDR1 MNHNS, CDR2 SASEGT. The CDR3 here is CASSDRLISGNPHGYEQYF. CDR3 bases: TGTGCCAGCAGTGATCGTCTGATTAGCGGGAACCCTCACGGCTACGAGCAGTACTTC.

This clone turned up a few times. This chain connects TRBV5-4 to TRBJ1-2; 10 bases map to TRBD1. CDR3 length: 15 residues. The germline gives CDR1 SGHNT, CDR2 YYREEE (reference sequence). The V and J ends lost 2 bases and 2 bases, in that order; junction bases with no gene match: 3. CDR3 amino acids: CASSLRGQGNYGYTF. The CDR3 DNA is TGTGCCAGCAGCTTAAGGGGACAGGGGAACTATGGCTACACCTTC.

The chain joins TRBV2 to TRBJ1-4, with a weak D call TRBD1 (5 bases). This CDR3 contains 13 residues. Trimming removed 1 base at V and 12 bases at J, with 12 bases between. Per the germline V gene, CDR1 is SNHLY and CDR2 is FYNNEI. The CDR3 protein is CASSEVLTGELFF. DNA for the CDR3: TGTGCCAGCAGTGAAGTTCTAACGGGGGAACTGTTTTTT.

The chain links TRBV6-6 to TRBJ1-2; the D gene is possibly TRBD1 (5 bases). The CDR3 covers 13 residues. V was trimmed by 6 bases and J by 6 bases, leaving 14 bases between them. The germline V gene has CDR1 MNHNY and CDR2 SVGAGI (reference sequence). The CDR3, as DNA: TGTGCCAGCAGCTGGGACCGGCGGGATGGCTACACCTTC. The encoded protein is CASSWDRRDGYTF.

This clone was found a few times. The rearrangement uses TRBV7-9 and TRBJ2-5; no clear D gene. CDR3 length equals 13 residues. V dropped 0 bases and J dropped 5 bases, with 7 bases sitting between them. In germline, CDR1 is SEHNR, CDR2 FQNEAQ (reference sequence). This CDR3 is CASSLALEETQYF. As DNA, the CDR3 is TGTGCCAGCAGCTTAGCTCTGGAGGAGACCCAGTACTTC.

For this clone: Its ends do not fully match the called genes, so a read error is possible. The rearrangement links TRBV15 to TRBJ2-7; D could derive from TRBD1 or TRBD2 (5 bases each). CDR3 length: 15 amino acids. Germline assignment: CDR1 LNHNV and CDR2 YYDKDF (reference sequence). The DNA of the CDR3 is TGTGCCACCAGCAGAGGGGGGACGGAGAAAAACCCCGGGGACTTC. Its protein is CATSRGGTEKNPGDF. Variable domain in full (rest from reference TRBV15 and TRBJ2-7): DAMVIQNPRYQVTQFGKPVTLSCSQTLNHNVMYWYQQKSSQAPKLLFHYYDKDFNNEADTPDNFQSRRPNTSFCFLDIRSPGLGDTAMYLCATSRGGTEKNPGDFGPGTRLTVT.

This clone was detected once. The CDR3 region has the DNA TGTGCCAGCAAAGGAACCTTGGGGGGCAATCAGCCCCAGCATTTT. Residues: CASKGTLGGNQPQHF. V is TRBV2 and J is TRBJ1-5; tentative D call: TRBD1 (5 bases). CDR1 SNHLY and CDR2 FYNNEI come from the germline V gene. The CDR3 has 15 residues. V was trimmed by 7 bases and J by 2 bases, leaving 15 bases between them.

The chain uses TRBV28 and TRBJ2-7, with D unclear. The CDR3 sequence is 14 residues long. V lost 7 bases and J lost 2, with 15 bases in between. Looked up from germline, CDR1 is MDHEN and CDR2 is SYDVKM. CDR3 in amino acids: CASIGLYSAYEQYF. DNA for the CDR3: TGTGCCAGCATAGGCCTTTATTCTGCCTACGAGCAGTACTTC.

V gene TRBV6-1 combines with J gene TRBJ1-2; D possibly corresponds to TRBD1 (5 bases). CDR1 and CDR2 (germline): MNHNS, SASEGT. CDR3 length: 13 amino acids. V gave up 2 bases and J gave up 6 bases, with 10 bases separating them. The CDR3 region is CASSEWVGDGYTF. The CDR3 coding sequence is TGTGCCAGCAGTGAATGGGTAGGGGATGGCTACACCTTC.

This rearrangement joins TRBV19 to TRBJ2-7; 9 nucleotides agree with TRBD1. J was trimmed by 5 bases and V by 4 bases; bases with no gene match: 6. This CDR3 has 14 residues. Germline V lookup: CDR1 LNHDA, CDR2 SQIVND (reference sequence). The CDR3 sequence: CASSRGDRVHEQYF. For the CDR3, the DNA is TGTGCCAGTAGTAGGGGGGACAGGGTGCACGAGCAGTACTTC. Supplemented by reference TRBV19 and TRBJ2-7, the full variable domain reads DGGITQSPKYLFRKEGQNVTLSCEQNLNHDAMYWYRQDPGQGLRLIYYSQIVNDFQKGDIAEGYSVSREKKESFPLTVTSAQKNPTAFYLCASSRGDRVHEQYFGPGTRLTVT.

This clone is categorized as large (0.1 to 1%). This chain joins TRBV19 and TRBJ1-2, with no clear D. CDR3 length: 14 amino acids. CDR1 LNHDA and CDR2 SQIVND come from the germline V gene (reference sequence). The V end was cut by 3 bases, the J end by 8 bases, with 16 bases between. As DNA, the CDR3 is TGTGCCAGTAGTATCTCGGGCCTCCCCAGAGGCTACACCTTC. It specifies CASSISGLPRGYTF. Full variable domain (missing parts from reference TRBV19 and TRBJ1-2): DGGITQSPKYLFRKEGQNVTLSCEQNLNHDAMYWYRQDPGQGLRLIYYSQIVNDFQKGDIAEGYSVSREKKESFPLTVTSAQKNPTAFYLCASSISGLPRGYTFGSGTRLTVV.

This clone was counted only a few times. The rearrangement links TRBV27 to TRBJ2-3; 7 bases align to TRBD2. The CDR3 loop spans 18 amino acids. The germline gives CDR1 MNHEY, CDR2 SMNVEV (reference sequence). The V and J ends lost 5 bases and 4 bases, in that order; junction bases with no gene match: 18. CDR3 coding DNA: TGTGCCAGCAGTCCTAGGCCTGGGCTAGCGGACTGGGCAGATACGCAGTATTTT. The encoded protein is CASSPRPGLADWADTQYF.

This chain uses TRBV6-1 with TRBJ2-5; the D gene is possibly TRBD1 (6 bases). V lost 7 bases and J 4 bases, leaving 16 bases between the germline ends. Germline-derived CDR1 and CDR2 are MNHNS and SASEGT. The CDR3 sequence is 14 residues long. CDR3 amino acids: CASISTGLRETQYF. The CDR3 DNA sequence: TGTGCCAGCATTTCAACAGGGTTACGAGAGACCCAGTACTTC.

In its sample, this clone ranks as medium-sized (0.01 to 0.1%). The chain has TRBV19 and TRBJ1-1; D remains ambiguous. Per the germline V gene, CDR1 is LNHDA and CDR2 is SQIVND (reference sequence). This CDR3 is built from 13 residues. V dropped 7 bases and J dropped 5 bases, with 14 bases sitting between them. This chain's CDR3 is CASTPHLRTEAFF. The CDR3 DNA sequence: TGTGCCAGTACCCCCCACTTGAGGACTGAAGCTTTCTTT.

This sequence joins TRBV19 and TRBJ2-7, with D unclear. Germline V gene sequence: CDR1 LNHDA, CDR2 SQIVND (reference sequence). The CDR3 extends over 13 amino acids. V was trimmed by 5 bases and J by 5 bases, leaving 13 bases between them. The DNA of the CDR3 is TGTGCCAGTAGTGCGACGTCTGCCGACGAGCAGTACTTC. Amino acids: CASSATSADEQYF. The whole variable domain, filled in from reference TRBV19 and TRBJ2-7, reads DGGITQSPKYLFRKEGQNVTLSCEQNLNHDAMYWYRQDPGQGLRLIYYSQIVNDFQKGDIAEGYSVSREKKESFPLTVTSAQKNPTAFYLCASSATSADEQYFGPGTRLTVT.

This clone has a single count. This chain links TRBV4-2 with TRBJ2-1; perhaps TRBD2 as D (6 bases). This CDR3 comprises 16 residues. Germline CDR1 and CDR2: LGHNA and YNFKEQ. Trimming removed 0 bases from V and 8 bases from J, with 17 bases in between. In nucleotides, the CDR3 is TGTGCCAGCAGCCAAGACGGGACTCGCTCCCGAGATGAGCAGTTCTTC. Encoded protein: CASSQDGTRSRDEQFF.

The gene calls are TRBV5-1 and TRBJ2-1, with D possibly matching TRBD2 (5 bases). In germline, CDR1 is SGHRS, CDR2 YFSETQ. V lost 4 bases to trimming and J lost 7 bases, with 18 bases between them. The CDR3 totals 15 residues. CDR3 DNA sequence: TGCGCCAGCAGCACGGACTTAAAAATCAGGAATGAGCAGTTCTTC. Residues: CASSTDLKIRNEQFF.

The chain employs TRBV6-1 and TRBJ1-5; the match to TRBD1 covers 9 bases. V lost 6 bases to trimming and J lost 1 base; unmatched junction nucleotides: 4. The CDR3 is made up of 15 amino acids. Germline-derived CDR1 and CDR2 are MNHNS and SASEGT. CDR3 in DNA: TGTGCCAGCAGAGGACAGGGGTTGAGCAATCAGCCCCAGCATTTT. It yields the protein CASRGQGLSNQPQHF.